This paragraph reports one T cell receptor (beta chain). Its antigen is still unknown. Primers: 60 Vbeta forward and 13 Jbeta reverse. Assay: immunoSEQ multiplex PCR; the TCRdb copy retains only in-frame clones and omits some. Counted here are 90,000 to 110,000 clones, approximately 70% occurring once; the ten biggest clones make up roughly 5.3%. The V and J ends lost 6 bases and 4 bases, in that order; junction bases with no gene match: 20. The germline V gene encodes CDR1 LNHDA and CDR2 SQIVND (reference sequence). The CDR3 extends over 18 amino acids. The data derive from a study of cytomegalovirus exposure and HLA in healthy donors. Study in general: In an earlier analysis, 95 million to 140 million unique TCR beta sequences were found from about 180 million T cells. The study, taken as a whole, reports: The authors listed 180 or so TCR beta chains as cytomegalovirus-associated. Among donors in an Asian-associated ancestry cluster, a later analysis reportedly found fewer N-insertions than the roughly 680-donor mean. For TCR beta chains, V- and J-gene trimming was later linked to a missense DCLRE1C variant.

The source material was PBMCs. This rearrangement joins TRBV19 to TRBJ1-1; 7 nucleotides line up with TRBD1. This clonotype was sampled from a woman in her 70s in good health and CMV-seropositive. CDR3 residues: CASSQETGRVRIRTEAFF. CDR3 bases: TGTGCCAGTAGCCAAGAGACAGGGCGGGTTAGAATTCGCACTGAAGCTTTCTTT.